Described below is a single T cell receptor beta chain sequence and its context. Per germline, CDR1 MNHEY and CDR2 SVGAGI. V was trimmed by 3 bases and J by 2 bases, leaving 4 bases between them. The CDR3 runs 12 residues. The sample originates from a study of blood T cell repertoires in COVID-19. In the study overall: The cDNA or gDNA used as material had been derived from T cells, B-cell-depleted T cells, or PBMCs.

As originally analysed: The assay estimated nucleated cells by amplifying reference gene primers. Produced via immunoSEQ multiplex PCR; TCRdb's table is partial and in-frame only. For V, J and clone size, that table is used; D and trimming come from the DNA. Among hundreds of thousands of clones listed, 87% were seen once. The participants were between about 18 and 100 years old and came from roughly 24 US areas. Clinical history as reported by participants underpinned cohort assignment. The source material was PBMCs or T cells enriched from blood (not recorded which). The chain uses TRBV6-5 and TRBJ2-5; D is undetermined. The TCR sequence derives from a woman aged 25 to 39 with acute COVID-19. The DNA of the CDR3 is TGTGCCAGCAGTTATAGTCAAGAGACCCAGTACTTC. Protein sequence: CASSYSQETQYF.